The 19 T cell receptor beta chains given below trace back to one sample, sequenced in a study of blood T cell repertoires in COVID-19. Libraries were prepared by immunoSEQ multiplex PCR; TCRdb keeps only in-frame clonotypes and omits some of them. The sample contains fewer than 500,000 clones, roughly 90% of which appear only once. Sequences were obtained from PBMCs or T cells enriched from blood (not recorded which). The receptors derive from a woman in her thirties with acute COVID-19.

This clone was seen a single time. The CDR3 nucleotides are TGTGCCAGCAGCGGCCGACCAGGGGGTGGCAAAAACATTCAGTACTTC. Translating it yields CASSGRPGGGKNIQYF. The genes are TRBV7-2 and TRBJ2-4; 7 nucleotides match TRBD1. The CDR3 is 16 amino acids. The ends lost 5 bases at V and 3 bases at J; junction bases unmatched: 10. The V gene's germline CDR1 is SGHTA and CDR2 FQGNSA.

In this sample, this clone turned up once. V gene TRBV30 combines with J gene TRBJ2-2; maybe TRBD2 (5 bases). Trimming shortened V by 0 bases and J by 5 bases, and 19 bases separated the two germline ends. The CDR3 runs 17 residues. The germline V gene has CDR1 GTSNPN and CDR2 SVGIG (reference sequence). Here the CDR3 reads CAWSVSRRGSRTGELFF. The CDR3 region has the DNA TGTGCCTGGAGTGTTTCTCGTCGGGGTAGCAGAACCGGGGAGCTGTTTTTT.

The rearrangement joins TRBV5-1 to TRBJ2-3, with TRBD1 matching 10 bases. The germline V gene has CDR1 SGHRS and CDR2 YFSETQ. V trimming: 4 bases; J trimming: 4 bases; junction bases outside the gene matches: 3. The CDR3 is made up of 14 amino acids. The CDR3 DNA reads TGCGCCAGCAGCCCGGGGACAGGGGCAGATACGCAGTATTTT. It codes for CASSPGTGADTQYF.

The V call is TRBV7-2, the J call TRBJ2-1, with D possibly TRBD1 on 6 matching bases. The V and J ends lost 4 bases and 7 bases respectively, with 14 bases between them. This CDR3 is 14 amino acids long. Germline CDR1 and CDR2: SGHTA and FQGNSA. DNA for the CDR3: TGTGCCAGCAGCTCGCAAGGGGGACGTAATGAGCAGTTCTTC. Its protein is CASSSQGGRNEQFF.

The chain carries TRBV19 and TRBJ1-1; 7 nucleotides agree with TRBD1. The CDR3 covers 17 residues. CDR1 and CDR2 from the germline V gene are LNHDA and SQIVND (reference sequence). J gave up 1 base and V 6 bases, and 14 bases lay outside the gene matches. CDR3 residues: CASRIRGLGEQNTEAFF. DNA for the CDR3: TGTGCCAGTAGGATAAGGGGGCTCGGAGAACAGAACACTGAAGCTTTCTTT. The whole variable domain, remainder taken from reference TRBV19 and TRBJ1-1, is DGGITQSPKYLFRKEGQNVTLSCEQNLNHDAMYWYRQDPGQGLRLIYYSQIVNDFQKGDIAEGYSVSREKKESFPLTVTSAQKNPTAFYLCASRIRGLGEQNTEAFFGQGTRLTVV.

The CDR3 reads CASSLAKTGANVLTF. CDR3 nucleotide sequence: TGCGCCAGCAGCTTGGCTAAAACTGGGGCCAACGTCCTGACTTTC. The J gene is TRBJ2-6, the V gene TRBV5-1, with no clear D. Trimming took 0 bases from V and 2 from J, leaving 6 bases between them. The length of the CDR3 is 15 residues. Germline V gene data show CDR1 as SGHRS and CDR2 as YFSETQ. Variable domain in full (rest from reference TRBV5-1 and TRBJ2-6): KAGVTQTPRYLIKTRGQQVTLSCSPISGHRSVSWYQQTPGQGLQFLFEYFSETQRNKGNFPGRFSGRQFSNSRSEMNVSTLELGDSALYLCASSLAKTGANVLTFGAGSRLTVL.

The chain uses TRBV19 and TRBJ2-2; the match to TRBD1 covers 9 bases. The CDR3 consists of 15 residues. CDR1 is LNHDA, CDR2 SQIVND, per germline (reference sequence). Losses at the gene ends were 5 bases for V and 1 base for J; bases not matched to a gene: 2. CDR3 DNA: TGTGCCAGTAGTGCGGACAGGGGGAACACCGGGGAGCTGTTTTTT. Protein: CASSADRGNTGELFF.

The gene calls are TRBV18 and TRBJ1-3; D not certain. CDR1 and CDR2 from the germline V gene are KGHSH and LQKENI. Deletions cut 2 bases from V and 0 bases from J, with 14 bases between. This CDR3 has 17 residues. The CDR3 coding sequence is TGTGCCAGCTCACCATCCACTCAAGCCCGCTCTGGAAACACCATATATTTT. Protein: CASSPSTQARSGNTIYF.

CDR3 sequence (DNA): TGTGCCAGTAGTATCCCCGGACAGGGTCTAGCAAGTTCACCCCTCCACTTT. It is translated as CASSIPGQGLASSPLHF. The rearrangement joins TRBV19 to TRBJ1-6; 8 bases are a match to TRBD1. The CDR3 has 17 residues. CDR1 and CDR2 from the germline V gene are LNHDA and SQIVND (reference sequence). Trimming cost V 3 bases and J 9 bases; bases outside gene matches: 13.

This sequence joins TRBV5-6 and TRBJ1-1; 9 positions agree with TRBD1. The V and J ends lost 4 bases and 3 bases, in that order; junction bases with no gene match: 10. CDR1 is SGHDT and CDR2 is YYEEEE in the germline V gene. The CDR3 loop spans 16 amino acids. The CDR3 protein is CASSLYRGLRDTEAFF. The CDR3 DNA sequence: TGTGCCAGCAGCCTTTACAGGGGGCTGCGGGACACTGAAGCTTTCTTT.

V usage is TRBV3-1 (or the pseudogene TRBV3-2) and J usage is TRBJ2-7; 9 bases fit TRBD2. After removal of 4 bases from V and 6 bases from J, the junction contained 4 bases not matched to a gene. CDR1 LGHDT and CDR2 YNNKEL come from the germline V gene (reference sequence). The CDR3 consists of 13 residues. The CDR3 sequence: CASSPGLAPEQYF. In nucleotides, the CDR3 is TGTGCCAGCAGCCCGGGACTAGCTCCCGAGCAGTACTTC.

This chain connects TRBV4-1 to TRBJ1-2, with a weak D call TRBD1 (6 bases). This CDR3 contains 15 residues. In germline, CDR1 is MGHRA, CDR2 YSYEKL. Trimming stripped 1 base from V and 6 bases from J, with 15 bases between. The CDR3 nucleotides are TGCGCCAGCAGCCAAGTAGGACCCGGACAGCATGGCTACACCTTC. Encoded protein: CASSQVGPGQHGYTF.

V gene TRBV10-3 combines with J gene TRBJ1-2; D gene uncertain. The CDR3 has 12 amino acids. From germline, CDR1 is ENHRY and CDR2 SYGVKD. V was clipped by 1 base and J by 7 bases, with 7 bases between them. The CDR3 region is CAISEYGVGYTF. The CDR3 DNA follows: TGTGCCATCAGTGAGTACGGGGTTGGCTACACCTTC.

CDR3 in DNA: TGTGCCATCAGTCCGGGACTAGCGGGGGGGCTTCGCGGCACAGATACGCAGTATTTT. This codes for CAISPGLAGGLRGTDTQYF. V and J are TRBV10-3 and TRBJ2-3, with 16 bases identical to TRBD2. The CDR3 contains 19 residues. The germline CDR1 and CDR2 sequences are ENHRY and SYGVKD. Trimming cost V 5 bases and J 1 base; bases outside gene matches: 9.

The chain carries TRBV27 and TRBJ2-3, with D maybe TRBD1 (6 bases). This CDR3 spans 14 amino acids. CDR1 is MNHEY and CDR2 is SMNVEV in the germline V gene (reference sequence). The V end was cut by 6 bases, the J end by 7 bases, with 17 bases between. The CDR3 DNA reads TGTGCCAGCAGACTACAGGGTGTGTTGAATACGCAGTATTTT. Protein: CASRLQGVLNTQYF.

The chain joins TRBV9 to TRBJ1-2, with D unclear. Germline assignment: CDR1 SGDLS and CDR2 YYNGEE. This CDR3 contains 15 residues. V was cut by 0 bases and J by 3 bases, with 12 bases left in between. The CDR3 DNA sequence: TGTGCCAGCAGCGTAGTCGGGCGGGTTGACTATGGCTACACCTTC. It is translated as CASSVVGRVDYGYTF. The full variable domain, its missing parts supplied by reference TRBV9 and TRBJ1-2, is DSGVTQTPKHLITATGQRVTLRCSPRSGDLSVYWYQQSLDQGLQFLIQYYNGEERAKGNILERFSAQQFPDLHSELNLSSLELGDSALYFCASSVVGRVDYGYTFGSGTRLTVV.

The rearrangement links TRBV4-2 to TRBJ2-3; 11 bases align to TRBD1. The germline V gene encodes CDR1 LGHNA and CDR2 YNFKEQ. CDR3 length: 16 amino acids. With V trimmed by 5 bases and J by 3 bases, 7 bases remained unmatched. The CDR3 here is CASSFPRDRGTDTQYF. The CDR3 DNA reads as TGTGCCAGCAGCTTCCCCAGGGACAGGGGGACAGATACGCAGTATTTT.

A remark on this clone: Within the sample, other DNA sequences also encode this same CDR3. The V call is TRBV6-5, the J call TRBJ1-1; unclear D gene. Germline V gene sequence: CDR1 MNHEY, CDR2 SVGAGI. The CDR3 is made up of 12 amino acids. V lost 4 bases to trimming and J lost 1 base, with 4 bases between them. The CDR3 DNA follows: TGTGCCAGCAGTTCAGGGAACACTGAAGCTTTCTTT. Translating it yields CASSSGNTEAFF.

The chain carries TRBV11-2 and TRBJ2-1, with 9 positions matching TRBD1. Germline CDR1 is SGHAT and CDR2 is FQNNGV. V gave up 5 bases and J gave up 8 bases; unmatched junction bases: 10. The CDR3 sequence is 15 residues long. DNA of the CDR3: TGTGCCAGCAGCAACCGGGACAGGGTGGCCGATGAGCAGTTCTTC. Its translation: CASSNRDRVADEQFF.